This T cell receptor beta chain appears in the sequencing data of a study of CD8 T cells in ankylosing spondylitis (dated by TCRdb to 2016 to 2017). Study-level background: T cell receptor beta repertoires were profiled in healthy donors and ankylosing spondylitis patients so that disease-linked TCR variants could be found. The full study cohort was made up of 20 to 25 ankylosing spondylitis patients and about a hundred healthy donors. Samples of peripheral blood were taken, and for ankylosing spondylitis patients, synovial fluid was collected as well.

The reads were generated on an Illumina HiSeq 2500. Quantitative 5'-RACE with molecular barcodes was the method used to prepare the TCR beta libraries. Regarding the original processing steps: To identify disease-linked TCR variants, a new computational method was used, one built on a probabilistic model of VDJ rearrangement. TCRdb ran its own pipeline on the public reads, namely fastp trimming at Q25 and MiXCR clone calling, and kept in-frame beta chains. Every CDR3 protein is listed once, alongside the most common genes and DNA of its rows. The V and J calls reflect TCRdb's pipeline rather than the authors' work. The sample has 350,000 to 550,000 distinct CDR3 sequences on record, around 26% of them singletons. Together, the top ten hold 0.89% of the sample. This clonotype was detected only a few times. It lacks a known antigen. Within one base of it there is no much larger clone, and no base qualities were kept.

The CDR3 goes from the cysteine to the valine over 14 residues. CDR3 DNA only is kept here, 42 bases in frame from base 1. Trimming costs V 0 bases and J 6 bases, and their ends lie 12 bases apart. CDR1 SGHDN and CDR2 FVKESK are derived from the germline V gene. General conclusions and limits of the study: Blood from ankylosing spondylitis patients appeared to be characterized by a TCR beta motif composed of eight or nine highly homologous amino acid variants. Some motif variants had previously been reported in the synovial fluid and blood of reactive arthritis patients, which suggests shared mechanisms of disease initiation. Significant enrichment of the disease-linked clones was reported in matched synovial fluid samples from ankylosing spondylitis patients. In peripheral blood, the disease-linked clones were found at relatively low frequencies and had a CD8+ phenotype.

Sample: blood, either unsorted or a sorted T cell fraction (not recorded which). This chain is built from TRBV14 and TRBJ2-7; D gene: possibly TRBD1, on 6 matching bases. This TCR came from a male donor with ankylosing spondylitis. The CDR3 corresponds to CASSQELQGSEQYV. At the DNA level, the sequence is TGTGCCAGCAGCCAAGAACTCCAGGGGAGCGAGCAGTACGTC.